Following are 31 T cell receptor beta chains from one sample sequenced in a study of blood T cell dynamics during melanoma immunotherapy. Measured with immunoSEQ multiplex PCR; TCRdb has only the in-frame clones, and not every one. The top ten clones hold around 6% of a sample with 14,000 or so clones, 65% to 90% of them seen once. Described time point: pre-treatment baseline. This material consisted of blood, taken from a patient treated with checkpoint blockade. Source of these receptors: a human donor with melanoma.

This chain uses TRBV21-1 with TRBJ2-5; the table's D call, TRBD2, has no DNA check behind it. TRBV21-1 is a listed pseudogene. This CDR3 comprises 16 residues. The CDR3 loop reads CASSKARPRGPETQYF. Written as DNA, the CDR3 is TGTGCCAGCAGCAAAGCGAGGCCCCGAGGGCCAGAGACCCAGTACTTC.

Notes on this clone: One end of the junction fails to match germline, which may point to a read error. The chain couples TRBV7-7 to TRBJ1-5; 7 bases match TRBD1. In germline, CDR1 is SSHAT, CDR2 FNYEAQ (reference sequence). This CDR3 contains 18 residues. The CDR3 sequence: CASSCRDSRLYSNQPQHF. The DNA for the CDR3 is TGTGCTAGCAGCTGCCGGGACAGCAGACTTTATAGCAATCAGCCCCAGCATTTT.

This sequence joins TRBV4-3 and TRBJ1-4; the match to TRBD1 covers 11 bases. Germline CDR1 LGHNA, CDR2 YSLEER. This CDR3 spans 15 amino acids. Trimming removed 0 bases from V and 7 bases from J; junction bases left unmatched: 1. The CDR3 loop is CASSQEGTGGEKLFF. For the CDR3, the DNA is TGCGCCAGCAGCCAAGAAGGGACAGGGGGTGAAAAACTGTTTTTT.

This chain connects TRBV18 to TRBJ1-5, with 7 bases matching TRBD1. This CDR3 is built from 14 residues. V lost 3 bases and J lost 5; bases outside the gene matches: 4. The germline V gene encodes CDR1 KGHSH and CDR2 LQKENI. DNA of the CDR3: TGTGCCAGCTCACCGGGACAGTCTGATCAGCCCCAGCATTTT. It is translated as CASSPGQSDQPQHF.

This clone has only a few counts. The V call is TRBV6-6, the J call TRBJ1-6; no clear D. V lost 6 bases to trimming and J lost 7 bases, with 4 bases between them. The CDR3 consists of 11 residues. Per the germline V gene, CDR1 is MNHNY and CDR2 is SVGAGI (reference sequence). Here the CDR3 DNA reads TGTGCCAGCAGACTAAATTCACCCCTCCACTTT. Encoded protein: CASRLNSPLHF.

This chain uses TRBV11-2 with TRBJ2-5; 7 positions match TRBD2. TRBJ2-7 matches the DNA end more closely, so the J call is doubtful. This CDR3 has 17 amino acids. The V gene's germline CDR1 is SGHAT and CDR2 FQNNGV. CDR3 in DNA: TGTGCCAGCAGCTTGGCGTGGAGCGGGTGGCGGGGGTTCGAGCAGTACTTC. It codes for CASSLAWSGWRGFEQYF.

This clone was seen only a few times. CDR3 sequence (DNA): TGTGCCAGCAGCTTAGTAGGGCAGAATAATTCACCCCTCCACTTT. Its translation is CASSLVGQNNSPLHF. This chain joins TRBV7-2 and TRBJ1-6, with no clear D. Trimming took off 1 base at V and 5 bases at J, with 9 bases between the two ends. This CDR3 region has 15 residues. Germline CDR1 is SGHTA and CDR2 is FQGNSA.

The chain links TRBV9 to TRBJ1-5, with 8 nucleotides matching TRBD1. The CDR3 spans 15 residues. V dropped 4 bases and J dropped 5; count of bases not matched to a gene: 8. Germline V gives CDR1 SGDLS, CDR2 YYNGEE. The CDR3 DNA is TGTGCCAGCAGCTTGGCGGACAGGGAGGATCAGCCCCAGCATTTT. Translated: CASSLADREDQPQHF.

The chain combines TRBV5-1 with TRBJ1-1; maybe TRBD1 (5 bases). V was trimmed by 0 bases and J by 4 bases, leaving 10 bases between them. This CDR3 spans 14 amino acids. CDR1 is SGHRS and CDR2 is YFSETQ in the germline V gene. CDR3 nucleotide sequence: TGCGCCAGCAGCTTGGACAGGATCGGCACTGAAGCTTTCTTT. The encoded protein is CASSLDRIGTEAFF. Full variable domain (remainder filled in from reference TRBV5-1 and TRBJ1-1): KAGVTQTPRYLIKTRGQQVTLSCSPISGHRSVSWYQQTPGQGLQFLFEYFSETQRNKGNFPGRFSGRQFSNSRSEMNVSTLELGDSALYLCASSLDRIGTEAFFGQGTRLTVV.

This rearrangement joins TRBV7-2 to TRBJ2-6; 11 bases agree with TRBD2. The CDR3 is made up of 18 amino acids. In germline, CDR1 is SGHTA, CDR2 FQGNSA. Trimming cost V 2 bases and J 0 bases; bases outside gene matches: 3. The CDR3 DNA reads as TGTGCCAGCAGCTTATTAGCGGGGGGGAGCTCTGGGGCCAACGTCCTGACTTTC. Its protein product is CASSLLAGGSSGANVLTF.

The CDR3 here is CASSPNVMGQATYEQYF. CDR3 nucleotides: TGTGCCAGCTCACCAAATGTAATGGGACAGGCCACCTACGAGCAGTACTTC. The chain employs TRBV18 and TRBJ2-7; 8 nucleotides agree with TRBD1. The CDR3 length is 17 residues. The V segment lost 2 bases and the J segment 2 bases; nucleotides outside the gene matches: 11. Looked up from germline, CDR1 is KGHSH and CDR2 is LQKENI.

This clone was seen a handful of times. The gene calls are TRBV7-9 and TRBJ1-3; D might be TRBD1 (5 bases). This CDR3 is 13 amino acids long. Germline V gene sequence: CDR1 SEHNR, CDR2 FQNEAQ (reference sequence). The germline V and J ends were trimmed by 5 bases and 2 bases, with 7 bases remaining between them. The CDR3 nucleotides read TGTGCCAGCAGCCAGGGTGCTGGAAACACCATATATTTT. It yields the protein CASSQGAGNTIYF.

This chain joins TRBV19 and TRBJ2-3; 9 bases line up with TRBD2. V dropped 5 bases and J dropped 2; count of bases not matched to a gene: 11. The CDR3 consists of 17 residues. Germline values: CDR1 LNHDA, CDR2 SQIVND (reference sequence). This CDR3 is CASSSLLSGGPTDTQYF. The CDR3 DNA follows: TGTGCCAGTAGTTCCCTACTTAGCGGGGGACCCACAGATACGCAGTATTTT.

The CDR3 DNA follows: TGTGCCAGCAGTGCGGAAGCAGGGAGGGCAGCTGAAGCTTTCTTT. This gives the protein CASSAEAGRAAEAFF. The rearrangement links TRBV2 to TRBJ1-1; D may be TRBD1 (5 bases). V was shortened by 4 bases and J by 6 bases, with 18 bases between the two germline ends. Germline values: CDR1 SNHLY, CDR2 FYNNEI. The CDR3 extends over 15 amino acids.

The rearrangement joins TRBV19 to TRBJ2-3, with 10 bases that match TRBD1. Germline lookup yields CDR1 LNHDA and CDR2 SQIVND (reference sequence). The CDR3 spans 16 residues. V was clipped by 7 bases and J by 2 bases; unmatched bases: 9. The CDR3 DNA is TGTGCCAGTACCCGGGACAGGGGAGCGGCCACAGATACGCAGTATTTT. Translating gives CASTRDRGAATDTQYF.

The chain couples TRBV5-4 to TRBJ2-4; the match to TRBD2 covers 7 bases. The germline CDR1 and CDR2 sequences are SGHNT and YYREEE (reference sequence). Trimming took 0 bases from V and 1 from J; bases not matched to a gene: 4. This CDR3 comprises 16 residues. The CDR3 bases are TGTGCCAGCAGCTTGGGCAACGGGGGGGCCAAAAACATTCAGTACTTC. Its translation is CASSLGNGGAKNIQYF. Filled out from reference TRBV5-4 and TRBJ2-4, the complete variable domain reads ETGVTQSPTHLIKTRGQQVTLRCSSQSGHNTVSWYQQALGQGPQFIFQYYREEENGRGNFPPRFSGLQFPNYSSELNVNALELDDSALYLCASSLGNGGAKNIQYFGAGTRLSVL.

The rearrangement joins TRBV9 to TRBJ2-3; D is undetermined. The germline gives CDR1 SGDLS, CDR2 YYNGEE. Between the trimmed V and J ends, which lost 1 base and 6 bases, there was a span of 3 bases. This CDR3 has 11 amino acids. The CDR3 protein is CASSVRDTQYF. The CDR3 DNA reads TGTGCCAGCAGCGTAAGGGATACGCAGTATTTT.

The gene calls are TRBV5-1 and TRBJ2-2; possibly TRBD1 for D (8 bases). Germline V gives CDR1 SGHRS, CDR2 YFSETQ. V lost 4 bases and J 6 bases, leaving 13 bases between the germline ends. The CDR3 runs 14 residues. The CDR3 here is CASSPQGGPGELFF. In nucleotides, the CDR3 is TGCGCCAGCAGCCCACAGGGGGGGCCCGGGGAGCTGTTTTTT.

The chain combines TRBV14 with TRBJ1-2, with 7 positions matching TRBD1. CDR1 and CDR2 (germline): SGHDN, FVKESK. J lost 7 bases, V lost 0 bases, and 5 bases had no gene match. The CDR3 consists of 14 residues. The DNA of the CDR3 is TGTGCCAGCAGCCAAGAGAGGGGGCGCGGTGGCTACACCTTC. Translated: CASSQERGRGGYTF.

The chain has TRBV29-1 and TRBJ2-5, with D possibly TRBD1 on 6 matching bases. The CDR3 loop spans 14 amino acids. V was clipped by 5 bases and J by 7 bases, with 20 bases between them. Germline V gene lookup returns CDR1 SQVTM and CDR2 ANQGSEA. The CDR3 DNA reads as TGCAGCGTTACCCTACAGGGAGAGGTAGCGACCCAGTACTTC. It is translated as CSVTLQGEVATQYF. The whole variable domain, filled in from reference TRBV29-1 and TRBJ2-5, reads SAVISQKPSRDICQRGTSLTIQCQVDSQVTMMFWYRQQPGQSLTLIATANQGSEATYESGFVIDKFPISRPNLTFSTLTVSNMSPEDSSIYLCSVTLQGEVATQYFGPGTRLLVL.

The CDR3 spells CASSRAASGGYEQYF. The CDR3 DNA reads as TGTGCCAGCAGCCGCGCGGCCAGCGGGGGCTACGAGCAGTACTTC. V is TRBV7-2 and J is TRBJ2-7, with TRBD2 matching 8 bases. Trimming at V came to 5 bases and at J to 3 bases, leaving 9 bases not matched to a gene. Germline V gives CDR1 SGHTA, CDR2 FQGNSA. The length of the CDR3 is 15 residues.

V and J are TRBV9 and TRBJ2-3, with D unresolved. Trimming took off 6 bases at V and 5 bases at J, with 13 bases between the two ends. The germline V gene has CDR1 SGDLS and CDR2 YYNGEE. The CDR3 has 13 amino acids. The CDR3: CASTPLGIDTQYF. The CDR3 DNA reads as TGTGCCAGCACCCCCTTGGGGATAGATACGCAGTATTTT.

The chain is built from TRBV15 and TRBJ2-1, with D possibly TRBD1 on 5 matching bases. The CDR3 loop spans 15 amino acids. Germline V gene data show CDR1 as LNHNV and CDR2 as YYDKDF (reference sequence). V was cut by 2 bases and J by 4 bases, with 12 bases left in between. CDR3 DNA: TGTGCCACCAGCAGAACGCCGACAGAGTACAATGAGCAGTTCTTC. Translation gives CATSRTPTEYNEQFF.

The CDR3 bases are TGTGCCAGCAGCTTATTGGGGGACGGGGTCTATACTGAAGCTTTCTTT. It specifies CASSLLGDGVYTEAFF. The V and J genes are TRBV7-8 and TRBJ1-1, with D possibly TRBD1 on 5 matching bases. V dropped 2 bases and J dropped 5 bases, with 18 bases sitting between them. The CDR3 spans 16 residues. CDR1 and CDR2 (germline): SGHVS, FQNEAQ. Based on the CDR3 plus reference TRBV7-8 and TRBJ1-1, the full variable domain is GAGVSQSPRYKVAKRGQDVALRCDPISGHVSLFWYQQALGQGPEFLTYFQNEAQLDKSGLPSDRFFAERPEGSVSTLKIQRTQQEDSAVYLCASSLLGDGVYTEAFFGQGTRLTVV.

This chain links TRBV6-5 with TRBJ1-3; possibly TRBD1 for D (6 bases). The CDR3 runs to 15 residues. Germline CDR1 MNHEY, CDR2 SVGAGI. V lost 7 bases and J 0 bases, leaving 13 bases between the germline ends. The CDR3 region is CASKRQAHSGNTIYF. CDR3 nucleotides: TGTGCCAGCAAACGACAGGCCCACTCTGGAAACACCATATATTTT.

The rearrangement links TRBV6-4 to TRBJ2-1, with 9 bases aligning to TRBD2. Per germline, CDR1 MRHNA and CDR2 SNTAGT. This CDR3 contains 15 residues. Germline trimming cut 2 bases from V and 3 bases from J; bases unmatched to any gene: 2. This CDR3 is CASSDVAGDYNEQFF. The CDR3 DNA is TGTGCCAGCAGTGACGTAGCGGGGGACTACAATGAGCAGTTCTTC.

The V call is TRBV5-1, the J call TRBJ2-5; 10 positions match TRBD1. CDR1 is SGHRS and CDR2 is YFSETQ in the germline V gene. V shed 4 bases and J 5 bases; nucleotides not matched to a gene: 5. The CDR3 covers 14 residues. CDR3 sequence (DNA): TGCGCCAGCAGCCCGACAGGGGGCACCGAGACCCAGTACTTC. Protein: CASSPTGGTETQYF.

The chain joins TRBV6-6 to TRBJ2-3; D remains unclear. Trimming shortened V by 2 bases and J by 0 bases, and 12 bases separated the two germline ends. The CDR3 sequence is 16 residues long. The germline V gene has CDR1 MNHNY and CDR2 SVGAGI (reference sequence). Written as DNA, the CDR3 is TGTGCCAGCAGTTACATCTACGGCTCAAGCACAGATACGCAGTATTTT. Translation: CASSYIYGSSTDTQYF.

The chain uses TRBV2 and TRBJ2-3; D remains ambiguous. Germline loops: CDR1 SNHLY, CDR2 FYNNEI. Trimming left V 1 base short and J 5 bases short, with 7 bases between. The CDR3 is made up of 13 amino acids. The CDR3: CASSEDNRDTQYF. CDR3 DNA: TGTGCCAGCAGTGAAGACAACCGAGATACGCAGTATTTT. The variable domain in full, completed from reference TRBV2 and TRBJ2-3, reads EPEVTQTPSHQVTQMGQEVILRCVPISNHLYFYWYRQILGQKVEFLVSFYNNEISEKSEIFDDQFSVERPDGSNFTLKIRSTKLEDSAMYFCASSEDNRDTQYFGPGTRLTVL.

The rearrangement joins TRBV5-4 to TRBJ2-2, with 11 positions matching TRBD2. V trimming: 6 bases; J trimming: 6 bases; junction bases outside the gene matches: 13. CDR1 is SGHNT, CDR2 YYREEE, per germline (reference sequence). This CDR3 region has 17 residues. The CDR3 region is CASKFSGGAIRSGELFF. The CDR3 DNA reads TGTGCCAGCAAATTTAGCGGGGGGGCCATTCGGTCCGGGGAGCTGTTTTTT.

The chain carries TRBV13 and TRBJ2-2; perhaps TRBD2 as D (6 bases). The germline V and J ends were trimmed by 4 bases and 8 bases, with 8 bases remaining between them. The CDR3 contains 12 residues. The germline V gene encodes CDR1 PRHDT and CDR2 FYEKMQ (reference sequence). CDR3 DNA sequence: TGTGCCAGCAGCTGGGGGGAAGGGGAGCTGTTTTTT. Its translation: CASSWGEGELFF. The complete variable domain, with remaining parts taken from reference TRBV13 and TRBJ2-2, reads AAGVIQSPRHLIKEKRETATLKCYPIPRHDTVYWYQQGPGQDPQFLISFYEKMQSDKGSIPDRFSAQQFSDYHSELNMSSLELGDSALYFCASSWGEGELFFGEGSRLTVL.